This T cell receptor (beta chain) was identified in a study of T cell changes during pregnancy in multiple sclerosis (dated by TCRdb to about 2019). As for the study more broadly: The study looked at changes in the T cell repertoire across pregnancy in women with multiple sclerosis.

Comments on this clone: No cognate antigen has been identified for it. One base away there is no much larger clone; base qualities are not given.

Libraries were prepared through the immunoSEQ multiplex PCR assay. Not all clones reach the TCRdb copy of this immuneACCESS table, which keeps in-frame sequences only. Checked studies attribute under half of the gap to unresolved V genes and leave the rest unexplained. This sample gives 30,000 to 50,000 clones in total; about nine tenths of them show up just once. Together, the top ten hold approximately 0.49% of the sample. Trimming accounts for 5 bases at V and 12 bases at J, while the number of junction bases matched to no gene is 11. The CDR3 holds 16 amino acids from the cysteine to the phenylalanine. Only the CDR3 region is kept as DNA, spanning 48 bases read in frame from base 1. CDR1 is given as MDHEN and CDR2 as SYDVKM, both from the germline V gene.

This clonotype was obtained from a female donor in good health, enrolled as a control in a pregnancy study. The specimen comprised CD4+ T cells from peripheral blood mononuclear cells, sampled in the first trimester of pregnancy. In this chain, TRBV28 is recombined with TRBJ2-1; 15 middle bases align to TRBD2. The CDR3 sequence is CASSTPGTSGGFGQFF. The sequenced DNA is TGTGCCAGCAGTACCCCCGGGACTAGCGGGGGGTTTGGGCAGTTCTTC.